This is a list of T cell receptor beta chains from one sample in a study of persistence of HIV-infected CD4 T cells. No cognate antigen is known for these TCRs. Profiled with immunoSEQ multiplex PCR; TCRdb holds only in-frame clones, not every one. The sample shows 35,000 to 55,000 clones, about 90% of them seen only once. The material sequenced was CD4+ T cells sorted from PBMCs after roughly 18-hour stimulation, taken from a patient who received antiretroviral therapy. These receptors came from an adult man with HIV who was CMV-seropositive. Both conserved end residues are part of each CDR3. D genes are given only for firm matches. Clone size is shown for a subset of rows, as once, few, many or a class of expanded clone.

CDR3 DNA: TGTGCCAGCACCCCCGGACAGCCCAATCAGCCCCAGCATTTT
CDR3 protein: CASTPGQPNQPQHF
J gene: TRBJ1-5
clone size: -
D gene: -
V gene: TRBV6-5

CDR3 DNA: TGTGCCAGCAGTGGGGAGGGGAATCAGCCCCAGCATTTT
CDR3 protein: CASSGEGNQPQHF
J gene: TRBJ1-5
clone size: few
D gene: -
V gene: TRBV2

CDR3 DNA: TGTGCCAGCAGTTTAAGGGGGCGCCTCGAAGGCTACACCTTC
CDR3 protein: CASSLRGRLEGYTF
J gene: TRBJ1-2
clone size: -
D gene: TRBD1
V gene: TRBV27

CDR3 DNA: TGTGCCAGCAGTCTGGACAGGGCTTTTAACACCGGGGAGCTGTTTTTT
CDR3 protein: CASSLDRAFNTGELFF
J gene: TRBJ2-2
clone size: -
D gene: TRBD1
V gene: TRBV27

CDR3 DNA: TGTGCCAGCAGCCAGGGGCAAGGGGTTGCTGGCTACACCTTC
CDR3 protein: CASSQGQGVAGYTF
J gene: TRBJ1-2
clone size: -
D gene: -
V gene: TRBV3-1/TRBV3-2

CDR3 DNA: TGTGCCAGCAGCCTAGCGGGGGGGCCAGGCGAGCAGTTCTTC
CDR3 protein: CASSLAGGPGEQFF
J gene: TRBJ2-1
clone size: once
D gene: TRBD2
V gene: TRBV3-1/TRBV3-2

CDR3 DNA: TGTGCCAGTAGTACGACAGGGGGCGGCAATCAGCCCCAGCATTTT
CDR3 protein: CASSTTGGGNQPQHF
J gene: TRBJ1-5
clone size: -
D gene: TRBD1
V gene: TRBV19

CDR3 DNA: TGTGCCAGTAGTAATAAGGGCCCTGCTGCCTCTGGGGCCAACGTCCTGACTTTC
CDR3 protein: CASSNKGPAASGANVLTF
J gene: TRBJ2-6
clone size: -
D gene: -
V gene: TRBV19

CDR3 DNA: TGTGCCAGCGTTCTGGCAGGCTCCAATCAGCCCCAGCATTTT
CDR3 protein: CASVLAGSNQPQHF
J gene: TRBJ1-5
clone size: -
D gene: -
V gene: TRBV28

CDR3 DNA: TGTGCCAGCAGCTTAATCCCTAGTCGGACTGGAGCCGGGGAGCTGTTTTTT
CDR3 protein: CASSLIPSRTGAGELFF
J gene: TRBJ2-2
clone size: -
D gene: -
V gene: TRBV7-3

CDR3 DNA: TGTGCCTTTGGGGAAGCGGGGGGGCACAATGAGCAGTTCTTC
CDR3 protein: CAFGEAGGHNEQFF
J gene: TRBJ2-1
clone size: -
D gene: TRBD2
V gene: TRBV5-4

CDR3 DNA: TGTGCCAGCAGTGCTCAACCGGGACAGTATTATGGCTACACCTTC
CDR3 protein: CASSAQPGQYYGYTF
J gene: TRBJ1-2
clone size: -
D gene: TRBD1
V gene: TRBV28

CDR3 DNA: TGTGCCAGCAGCTTAGCATCGGGGGCGGGTGGCTACACCTTC
CDR3 protein: CASSLASGAGGYTF
J gene: TRBJ1-2
clone size: once
D gene: -
V gene: TRBV7-2

CDR3 DNA: TGTGCCTCTCCTGGGGGGTCCCCATATAATCAGCCCCAGCATTTT
CDR3 protein: CASPGGSPYNQPQHF
J gene: TRBJ1-5
clone size: -
D gene: -
V gene: TRBV7-9

CDR3 DNA: TGTGCCAGCAGCGTAGGTCCTGGAAGCCCTGAAGCTTTCTTT
CDR3 protein: CASSVGPGSPEAFF
J gene: TRBJ1-1
clone size: -
D gene: -
V gene: TRBV9

CDR3 DNA: TGTGCCACCAGTGACTTGACAGGGAACTATGGCTACACCTTC
CDR3 protein: CATSDLTGNYGYTF
J gene: TRBJ1-2
clone size: -
D gene: TRBD1
V gene: TRBV24-1

CDR3 DNA: TGTGCCAGCAGTTTAGGATGGGGGCCCCCCCTCCACTTT
CDR3 protein: CASSLGWGPPLHF
J gene: TRBJ1-6
clone size: -
D gene: -
V gene: TRBV12-3/TRBV12-4

CDR3 DNA: TGTGCCAGCAGCTCCCGGGAGATCTATGGCTACACCTTC
CDR3 protein: CASSSREIYGYTF
J gene: TRBJ1-2
clone size: -
D gene: -
V gene: TRBV28